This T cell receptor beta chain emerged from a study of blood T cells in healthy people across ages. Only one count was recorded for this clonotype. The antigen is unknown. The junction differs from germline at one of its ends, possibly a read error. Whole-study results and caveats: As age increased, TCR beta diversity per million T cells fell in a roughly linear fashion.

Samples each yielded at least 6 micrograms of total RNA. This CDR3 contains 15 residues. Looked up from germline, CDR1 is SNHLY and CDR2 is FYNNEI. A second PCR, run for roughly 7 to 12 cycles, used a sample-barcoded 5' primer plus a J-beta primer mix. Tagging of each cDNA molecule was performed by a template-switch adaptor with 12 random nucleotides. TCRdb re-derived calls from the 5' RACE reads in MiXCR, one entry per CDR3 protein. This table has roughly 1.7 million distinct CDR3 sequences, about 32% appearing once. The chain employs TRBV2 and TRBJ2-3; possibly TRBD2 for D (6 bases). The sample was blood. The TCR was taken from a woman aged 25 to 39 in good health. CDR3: CVSSATRAGTDTQYF. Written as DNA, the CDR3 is TGTGTCAGCAGTGCGACTAGAGCAGGCACAGATACGCAGTATTTT.